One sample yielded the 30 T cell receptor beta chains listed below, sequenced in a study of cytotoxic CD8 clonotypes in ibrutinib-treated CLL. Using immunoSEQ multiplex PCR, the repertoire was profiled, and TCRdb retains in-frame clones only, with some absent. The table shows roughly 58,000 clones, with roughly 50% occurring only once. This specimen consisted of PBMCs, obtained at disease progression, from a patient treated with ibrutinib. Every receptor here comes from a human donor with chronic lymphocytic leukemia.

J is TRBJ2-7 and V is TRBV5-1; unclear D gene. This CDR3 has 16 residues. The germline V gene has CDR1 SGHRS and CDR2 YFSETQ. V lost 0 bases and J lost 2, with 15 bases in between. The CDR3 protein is CASSLAGLGNTYEQYF. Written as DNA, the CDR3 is TGCGCCAGCAGCTTGGCCGGGCTAGGGAATACCTACGAGCAGTACTTC.

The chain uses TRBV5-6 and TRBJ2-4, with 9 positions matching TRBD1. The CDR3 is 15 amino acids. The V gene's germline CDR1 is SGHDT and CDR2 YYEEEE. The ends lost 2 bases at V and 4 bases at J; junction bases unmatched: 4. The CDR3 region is CASSLPGQGKNIQYF. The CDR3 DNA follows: TGTGCCAGCAGCTTACCGGGACAGGGAAAAAACATTCAGTACTTC.

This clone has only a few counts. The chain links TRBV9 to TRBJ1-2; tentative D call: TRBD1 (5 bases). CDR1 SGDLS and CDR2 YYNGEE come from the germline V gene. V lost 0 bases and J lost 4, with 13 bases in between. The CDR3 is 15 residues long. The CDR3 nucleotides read TGTGCCAGCAGCGTAGAGAAGGGGACGGTCTATGGCTACACCTTC. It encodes CASSVEKGTVYGYTF.

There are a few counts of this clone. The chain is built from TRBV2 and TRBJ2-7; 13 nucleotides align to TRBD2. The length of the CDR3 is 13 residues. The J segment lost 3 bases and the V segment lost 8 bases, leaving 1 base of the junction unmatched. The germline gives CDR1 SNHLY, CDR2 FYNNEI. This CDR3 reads CASGTSGVYEQYF. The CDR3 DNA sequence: TGTGCCAGCGGGACTAGCGGGGTCTACGAGCAGTACTTC.

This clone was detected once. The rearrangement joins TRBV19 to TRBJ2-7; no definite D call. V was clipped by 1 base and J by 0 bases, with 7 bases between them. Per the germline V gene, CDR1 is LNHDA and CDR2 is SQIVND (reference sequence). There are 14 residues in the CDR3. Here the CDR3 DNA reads TGTGCCAGTAGTATAGTAGGCAGCTCCTACGAGCAGTACTTC. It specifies CASSIVGSSYEQYF.

CDR3 loop: CAISERESIFYEQYF. The CDR3 DNA is TGTGCCATCAGTGAACGAGAGAGCATCTTCTACGAGCAGTACTTC. The chain uses TRBV10-3 and TRBJ2-7, with D hard to call. Germline CDR1 reads ENHRY; CDR2 reads SYGVKD. V gave up 3 bases and J gave up 3 bases, with 15 bases separating them. The CDR3 has 15 amino acids.

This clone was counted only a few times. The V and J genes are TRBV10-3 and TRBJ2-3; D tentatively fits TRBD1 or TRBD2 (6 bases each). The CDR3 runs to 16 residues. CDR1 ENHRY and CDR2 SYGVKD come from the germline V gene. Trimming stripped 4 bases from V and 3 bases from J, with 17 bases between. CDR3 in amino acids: CAISALGGIGTDTQYF. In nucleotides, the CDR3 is TGTGCCATCAGTGCCTTAGGGGGGATCGGGACAGATACGCAGTATTTT.

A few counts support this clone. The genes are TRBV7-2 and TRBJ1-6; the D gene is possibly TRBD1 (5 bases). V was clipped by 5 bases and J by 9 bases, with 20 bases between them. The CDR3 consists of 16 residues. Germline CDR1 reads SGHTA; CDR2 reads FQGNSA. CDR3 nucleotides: TGTGCCAGCAGCCGGAAGGCAGGGAACATACTTTCACCCCTCCACTTT. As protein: CASSRKAGNILSPLHF.

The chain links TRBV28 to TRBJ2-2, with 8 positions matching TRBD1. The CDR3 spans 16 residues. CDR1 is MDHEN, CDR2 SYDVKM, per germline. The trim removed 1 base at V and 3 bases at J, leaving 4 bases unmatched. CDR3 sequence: CASSLFVTGDTGELFF. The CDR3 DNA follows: TGTGCCAGCAGTTTATTTGTGACAGGGGACACCGGGGAGCTGTTTTTT.

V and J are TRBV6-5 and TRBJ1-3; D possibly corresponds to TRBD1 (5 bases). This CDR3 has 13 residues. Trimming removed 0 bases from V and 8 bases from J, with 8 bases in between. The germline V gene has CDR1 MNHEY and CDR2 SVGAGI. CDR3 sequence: CASSYSTGDTIYF. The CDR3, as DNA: TGTGCCAGCAGTTACTCGACGGGGGACACCATATATTTT.

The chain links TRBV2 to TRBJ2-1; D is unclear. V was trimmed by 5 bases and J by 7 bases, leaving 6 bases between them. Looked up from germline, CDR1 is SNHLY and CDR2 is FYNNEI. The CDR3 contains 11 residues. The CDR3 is CASSIENEQFF. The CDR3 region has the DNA TGTGCCAGCAGTATTGAAAATGAGCAGTTCTTC.

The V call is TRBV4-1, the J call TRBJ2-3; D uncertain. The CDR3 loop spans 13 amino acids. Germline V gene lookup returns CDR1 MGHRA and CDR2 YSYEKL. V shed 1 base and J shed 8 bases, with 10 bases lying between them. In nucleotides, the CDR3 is TGCGCCAGCAGCCAAGGGACCCAAGGTACGCAGTATTTT. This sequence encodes CASSQGTQGTQYF.

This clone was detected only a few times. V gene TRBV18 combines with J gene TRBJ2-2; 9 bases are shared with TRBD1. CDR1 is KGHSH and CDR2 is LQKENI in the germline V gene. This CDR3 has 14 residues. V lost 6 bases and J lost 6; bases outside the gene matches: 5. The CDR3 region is CASSPGQGPGELFF. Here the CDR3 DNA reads TGTGCCAGCTCGCCGGGACAGGGCCCCGGGGAGCTGTTTTTT. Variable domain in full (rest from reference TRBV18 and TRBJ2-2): NAGVMQNPRHLVRRRGQEARLRCSPMKGHSHVYWYRQLPEEGLKFMVYLQKENIIDESGMPKERFSAEFPKEGPSILRIQQVVRGDSAAYFCASSPGQGPGELFFGEGSRLTVL.

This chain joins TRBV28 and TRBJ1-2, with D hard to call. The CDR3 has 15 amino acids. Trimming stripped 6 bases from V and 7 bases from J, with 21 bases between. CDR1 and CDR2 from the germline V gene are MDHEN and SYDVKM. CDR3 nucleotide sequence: TGTGCCAGCAGATACACCGGGTCCCTTCGCGGTGGCTACACCTTC. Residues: CASRYTGSLRGGYTF.

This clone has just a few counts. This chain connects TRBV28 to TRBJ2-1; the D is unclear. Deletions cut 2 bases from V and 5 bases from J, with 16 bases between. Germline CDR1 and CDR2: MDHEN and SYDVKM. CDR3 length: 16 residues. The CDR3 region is CASSLAATPRNNEQFF. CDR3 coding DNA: TGTGCCAGCAGTTTAGCGGCGACACCCAGGAACAATGAGCAGTTCTTC.

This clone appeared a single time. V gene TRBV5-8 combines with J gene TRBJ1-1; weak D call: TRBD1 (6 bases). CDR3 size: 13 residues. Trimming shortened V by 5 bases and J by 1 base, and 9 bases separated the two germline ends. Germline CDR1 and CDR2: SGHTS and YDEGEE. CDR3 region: CASSKGGNTEAFF. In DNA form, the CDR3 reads TGTGCCAGCAGTAAGGGGGGGAACACTGAAGCTTTCTTT.

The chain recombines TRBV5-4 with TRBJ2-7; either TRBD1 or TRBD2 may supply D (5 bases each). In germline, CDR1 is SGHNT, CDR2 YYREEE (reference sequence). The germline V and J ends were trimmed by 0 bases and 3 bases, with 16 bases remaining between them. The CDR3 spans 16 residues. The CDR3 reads CASSLANGDPRYEQYF. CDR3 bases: TGTGCCAGCAGCTTGGCCAACGGGGACCCGCGCTACGAGCAGTACTTC.

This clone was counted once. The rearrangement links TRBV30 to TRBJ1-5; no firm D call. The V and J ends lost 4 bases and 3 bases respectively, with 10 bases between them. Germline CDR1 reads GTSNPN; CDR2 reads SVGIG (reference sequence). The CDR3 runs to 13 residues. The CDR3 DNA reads TGTGCCTGGACGGAGGACCCCAATCAGCCCCAGCATTTT. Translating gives CAWTEDPNQPQHF.

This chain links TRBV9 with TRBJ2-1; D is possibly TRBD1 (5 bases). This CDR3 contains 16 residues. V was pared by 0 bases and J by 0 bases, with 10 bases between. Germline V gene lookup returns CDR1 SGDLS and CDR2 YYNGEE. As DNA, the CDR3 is TGTGCCAGCAGCGTAGGGGGCAAGAGCTCCTACAATGAGCAGTTCTTC. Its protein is CASSVGGKSSYNEQFF.

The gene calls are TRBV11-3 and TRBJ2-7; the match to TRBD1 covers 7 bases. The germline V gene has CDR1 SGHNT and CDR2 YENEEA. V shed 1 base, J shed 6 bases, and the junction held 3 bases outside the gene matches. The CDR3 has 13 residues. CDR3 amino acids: CASSLGGGSEQYF. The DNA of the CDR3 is TGTGCCAGCAGCTTAGGAGGGGGCAGCGAGCAGTACTTC.

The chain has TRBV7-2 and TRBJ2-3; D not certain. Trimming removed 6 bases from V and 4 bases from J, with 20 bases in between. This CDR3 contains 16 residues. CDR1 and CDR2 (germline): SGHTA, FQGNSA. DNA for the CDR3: TGTGCCAGCAGACTAAACGACCTCACCCTCTCAGATACGCAGTATTTT. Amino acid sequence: CASRLNDLTLSDTQYF.

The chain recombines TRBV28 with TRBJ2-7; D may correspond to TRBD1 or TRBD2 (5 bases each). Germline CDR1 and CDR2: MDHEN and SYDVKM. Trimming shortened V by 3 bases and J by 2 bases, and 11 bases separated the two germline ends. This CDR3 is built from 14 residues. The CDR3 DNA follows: TGTGCCAGCAGTTTTAGGGGAGAAGCCTACGAGCAGTACTTC. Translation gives CASSFRGEAYEQYF.

The CDR3 nucleotides read TGTGCCAGCAGGTTCACAGGAGATAACACTGAAGCTTTCTTT. Protein product: CASRFTGDNTEAFF. The chain uses TRBV2 and TRBJ1-1, with D perhaps matching TRBD1 (5 bases). V dropped 6 bases and J dropped 2 bases, with 13 bases sitting between them. Looked up from germline, CDR1 is SNHLY and CDR2 is FYNNEI. The CDR3 has 14 residues.

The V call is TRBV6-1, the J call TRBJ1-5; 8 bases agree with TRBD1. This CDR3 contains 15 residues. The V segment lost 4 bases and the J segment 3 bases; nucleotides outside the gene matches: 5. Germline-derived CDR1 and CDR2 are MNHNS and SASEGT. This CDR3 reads CASSGGQGHNQPQHF. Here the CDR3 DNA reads TGTGCCAGCAGTGGTGGACAGGGCCACAATCAGCCCCAGCATTTT.

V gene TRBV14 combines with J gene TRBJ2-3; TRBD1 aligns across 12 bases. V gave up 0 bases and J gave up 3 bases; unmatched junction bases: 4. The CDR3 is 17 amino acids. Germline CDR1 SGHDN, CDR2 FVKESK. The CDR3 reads CASSQEKGQGATDTQYF. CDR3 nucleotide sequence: TGTGCCAGCAGCCAAGAAAAGGGACAGGGGGCAACAGATACGCAGTATTTT.

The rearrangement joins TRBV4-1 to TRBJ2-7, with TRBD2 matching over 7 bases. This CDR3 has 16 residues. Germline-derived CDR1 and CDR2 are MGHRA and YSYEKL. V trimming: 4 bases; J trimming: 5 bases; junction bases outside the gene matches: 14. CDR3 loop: CASSLGGALRSNEQYF. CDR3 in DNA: TGCGCCAGCAGCCTGGGAGGGGCCCTTAGGTCGAACGAGCAGTACTTC.

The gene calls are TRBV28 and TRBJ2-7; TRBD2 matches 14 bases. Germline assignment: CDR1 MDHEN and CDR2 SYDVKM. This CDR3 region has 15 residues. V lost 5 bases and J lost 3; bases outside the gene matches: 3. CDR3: CASSVGLAGGYEQYF. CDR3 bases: TGTGCCAGCAGTGTCGGACTAGCGGGAGGCTACGAGCAGTACTTC.

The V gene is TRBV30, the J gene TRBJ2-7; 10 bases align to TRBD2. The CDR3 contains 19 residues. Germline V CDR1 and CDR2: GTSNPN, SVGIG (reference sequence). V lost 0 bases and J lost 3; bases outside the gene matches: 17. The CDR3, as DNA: TGTGCCTGGAGTGTACCTAGCGGGAGTTTGCTGTTATTATTCTACGAGCAGTACTTC. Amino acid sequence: CAWSVPSGSLLLLFYEQYF.

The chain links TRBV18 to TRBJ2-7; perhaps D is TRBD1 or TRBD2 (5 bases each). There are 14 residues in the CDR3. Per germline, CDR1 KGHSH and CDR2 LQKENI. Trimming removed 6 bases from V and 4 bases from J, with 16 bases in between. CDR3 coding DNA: TGTGCCAGCTCGACCCGGGACGGAAGATACGAGCAGTACTTC. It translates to CASSTRDGRYEQYF.

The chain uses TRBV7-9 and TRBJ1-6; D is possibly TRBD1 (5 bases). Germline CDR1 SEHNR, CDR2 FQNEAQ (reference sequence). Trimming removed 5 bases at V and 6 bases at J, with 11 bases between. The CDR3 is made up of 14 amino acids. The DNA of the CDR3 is TGTGCCAGCAGCCCTGGGCAGGGTAATTCACCCCTCCACTTT. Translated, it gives CASSPGQGNSPLHF. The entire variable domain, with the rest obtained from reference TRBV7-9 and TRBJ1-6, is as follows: DTGVSQNPRHKITKRGQNVTFRCDPISEHNRLYWYRQTLGQGPEFLTYFQNEAQLEKSRLLSDRFSAERPKGSFSTLEIQRTEQGDSAMYLCASSPGQGNSPLHFGNGTRLTVT.